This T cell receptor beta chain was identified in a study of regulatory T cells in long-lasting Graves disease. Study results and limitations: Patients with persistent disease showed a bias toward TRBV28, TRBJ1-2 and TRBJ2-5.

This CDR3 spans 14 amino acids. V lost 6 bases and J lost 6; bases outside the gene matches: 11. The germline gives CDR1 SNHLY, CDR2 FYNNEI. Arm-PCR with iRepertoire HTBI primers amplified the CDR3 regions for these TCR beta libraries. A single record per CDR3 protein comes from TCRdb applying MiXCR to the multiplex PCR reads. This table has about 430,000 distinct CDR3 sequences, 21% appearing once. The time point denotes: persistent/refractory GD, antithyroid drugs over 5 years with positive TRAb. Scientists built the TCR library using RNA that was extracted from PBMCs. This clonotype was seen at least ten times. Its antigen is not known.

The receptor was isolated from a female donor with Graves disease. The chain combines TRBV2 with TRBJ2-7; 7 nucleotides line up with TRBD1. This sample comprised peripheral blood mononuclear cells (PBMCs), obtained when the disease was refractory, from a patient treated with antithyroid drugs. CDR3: CASSTSDRVGEQYF. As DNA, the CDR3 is TGTGCCAGCAGCACCAGCGACAGGGTGGGCGAGCAGTACTTC.